The clone carrying this T cell receptor (beta chain) was recorded at least ten times. Its antigen is unidentified. In germline, CDR1 is KGHDR, CDR2 SFDVKD. V was pared by 6 bases and J by 10 bases, with 12 bases between. The CDR3 covers 12 residues. The source of the sample is a study of identical twins. Study outcomes and limitations: Analyses of zero insertions could, in part, be confounded by invariant MAIT and iNKT cells. The study found excess low generation probability among twin-shared out-of-frame alpha sequences.

Unique molecular identifiers were present on cDNA, and template switching added a universal primer site. TCRdb passed the 5' RACE reads through MiXCR, listing each CDR3 protein once. The table includes more than 650,000 distinct CDR3 sequences, less than 7% detected once. This receptor was identified in a man younger than 35 in good health. The sample consisted of naive T cells sorted from blood. The J gene is TRBJ2-1, the V gene TRBV24-1; weak D call: TRBD2 (6 bases). The CDR3 DNA is TGTGCCACCAGTACTCCGGGACTCGAGCAGTTCTTC. This codes for CATSTPGLEQFF.